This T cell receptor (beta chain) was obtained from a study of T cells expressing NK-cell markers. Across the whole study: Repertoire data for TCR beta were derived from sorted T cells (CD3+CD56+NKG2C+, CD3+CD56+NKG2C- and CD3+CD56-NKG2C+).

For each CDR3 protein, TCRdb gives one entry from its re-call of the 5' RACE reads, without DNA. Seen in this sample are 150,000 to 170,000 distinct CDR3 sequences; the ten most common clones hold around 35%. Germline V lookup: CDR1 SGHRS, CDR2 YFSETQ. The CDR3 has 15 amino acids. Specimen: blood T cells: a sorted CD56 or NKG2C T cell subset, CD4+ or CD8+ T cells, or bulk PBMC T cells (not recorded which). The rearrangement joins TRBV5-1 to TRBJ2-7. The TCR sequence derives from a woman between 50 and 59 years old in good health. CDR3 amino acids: CASSLEPGLSYEQYF.